This section outlines one T cell receptor beta chain sequence together with its context. The antigen is undetermined. Primers used in a second PCR of about 6 to 11 cycles were a sample-barcoded 5' primer and a J-beta primer mix. Carrying 12 random nucleotides, a template-switch adaptor labeled each individual cDNA molecule. A single record per CDR3 protein comes from TCRdb applying MiXCR to the 5' RACE reads. The table shows 1.5 million to 2 million distinct CDR3 sequences, with over 25% occurring only once. The study recruited healthy Caucasian donors from Russia who were aged about 6 to 95. The sample is drawn from a study of blood T cells in healthy people across ages. The study, taken as a whole, reports: The unsorted PBMCs prevented any conclusive comparison of naive versus antigen-experienced cells. Long-lived donors exceeded aged donors in naive CD4+ cells and diversity.

The receptor was isolated from a woman aged 25 to 45 in good health. Material for sequencing was blood.

The CDR3 is CASGGSPNEQFF. Here the CDR3 DNA reads TGTGCCAGCGGTGGTAGCCCCAATGAGCAGTTCTTC. The chain joins TRBV9 to TRBJ2-1; D not resolved. The CDR3 totals 12 residues. Germline V lookup: CDR1 SGDLS, CDR2 YYNGEE. The germline V and J ends were trimmed by 7 bases and 6 bases, with 11 bases remaining between them.